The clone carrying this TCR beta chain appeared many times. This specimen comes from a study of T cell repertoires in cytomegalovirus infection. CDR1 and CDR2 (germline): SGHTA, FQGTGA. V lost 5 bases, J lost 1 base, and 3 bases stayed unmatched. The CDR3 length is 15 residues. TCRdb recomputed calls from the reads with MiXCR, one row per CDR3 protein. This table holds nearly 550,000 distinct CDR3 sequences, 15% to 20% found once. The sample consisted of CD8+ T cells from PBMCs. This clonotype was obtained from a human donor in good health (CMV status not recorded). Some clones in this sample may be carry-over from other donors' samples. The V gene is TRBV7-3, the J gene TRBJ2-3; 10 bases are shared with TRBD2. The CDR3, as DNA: TGTGCCAGCAGCCAGGGGACTAGCGGCACAGATACGCAGTATTTT. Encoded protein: CASSQGTSGTDTQYF.